These 9 T cell receptor beta chains were sequenced from one sample in a study of cytomegalovirus exposure and HLA in healthy donors. Some clones are missing from TCRdb's copy, which holds only in-frame ones; the method was immunoSEQ multiplex PCR. Altogether about 140,000 clones are present, approximately 85% being singletons, with the ten largest covering approximately 1.4%. Sample: PBMCs. The receptor source for this set is a woman younger than 45 in good health and CMV-seronegative.

The chain combines TRBV11-3 with TRBJ2-1; D not resolved. The CDR3 has 12 amino acids. Trimming took off 5 bases at V and 7 bases at J, with 9 bases between the two ends. Germline V gene sequence: CDR1 SGHNT, CDR2 YENEEA. DNA for the CDR3: TGTGCCAGCAGCGGAGCCGGGAATGAGCAGTTCTTC. Its protein is CASSGAGNEQFF. Using reference TRBV11-3 and TRBJ2-1 for the parts outside the CDR3, the full variable domain is EAGVVQSPRYKIIEKKQPVAFWCNPISGHNTLYWYLQNLGQGPELLIRYENEEAVDDSQLPKDRFSAERLKGVDSTLKIQPAELGDSAVYLCASSGAGNEQFFGPGTRLTVL.

V is TRBV6-1 and J is TRBJ1-2; D is unclear. Trimming pared 11 bases from V and 8 bases from J, leaving 15 bases between. This CDR3 region has 11 residues. CDR1 is MNHNS, CDR2 SASEGT, per germline. CDR3 residues: CAVQLMGGYTF. CDR3 sequence (DNA): TGTGCCGTTCAGCTTATGGGCGGCTACACCTTC.

This rearrangement joins TRBV7-3 to TRBJ2-3; D perhaps matches TRBD1 (7 bases). Per the germline V gene, CDR1 is SGHTA and CDR2 is FQGTGA. V dropped 0 bases and J dropped 4 bases, with 17 bases sitting between them. This CDR3 is 17 amino acids long. DNA for the CDR3: TGTGCCAGCAGCTTAACGGGCGGCAGGGGGGCCGCAGATACGCAGTATTTT. This codes for CASSLTGGRGAADTQYF.

The sample holds a few counts of this clone. V gene TRBV5-1 combines with J gene TRBJ2-2, with D possibly TRBD2 on 6 matching bases. Germline values: CDR1 SGHRS, CDR2 YFSETQ. The CDR3 totals 16 residues. Trimming took 5 bases from V and 0 from J, leaving 14 bases between them. CDR3 DNA sequence: TGCGCCAGCAGGCCTCTAGCGTTTACGAACACCGGGGAGCTGTTTTTT. Its protein is CASRPLAFTNTGELFF.

The rearrangement links TRBV29-1 to TRBJ1-3; D remains unclear. Deletions cut 4 bases from V and 0 bases from J, with 7 bases between. The CDR3 is 13 amino acids. Germline V gene sequence: CDR1 SQVTM, CDR2 ANQGSEA. The CDR3 sequence: CSVVRGSGNTIYF. CDR3 coding DNA: TGCAGCGTTGTGCGGGGCTCTGGAAACACCATATATTTT.

The chain joins TRBV27 to TRBJ1-6, with 8 bases identical to TRBD1. The CDR3 loop spans 17 amino acids. Unmatched junction bases numbered 10, after V lost 1 base and J lost 8 bases. From germline, CDR1 is MNHEY and CDR2 SMNVEV (reference sequence). The CDR3 region is CASSLWYGRGQDSPLHF. The DNA of the CDR3 is TGTGCCAGCAGTTTATGGTACGGCAGGGGGCAGGATTCACCCCTCCACTTT.

The J gene is TRBJ2-2, the V gene TRBV2; maybe TRBD2 (5 bases). With 6 bases removed from V and 4 bases from J, the gap between germline ends came to 9 bases. In germline, CDR1 is SNHLY, CDR2 FYNNEI. This CDR3 region has 13 residues. The CDR3 spells CASRTGSTGELFF. As DNA, the CDR3 is TGTGCCAGCAGGACGGGGAGCACCGGGGAGCTGTTTTTT.

In its sample, this clone was seen a few times. Here the CDR3 reads CASSPEGGGTGEKLFF. CDR3 DNA: TGCGCCAGCAGCCCGGAGGGTGGTGGAACCGGTGAAAAACTGTTTTTT. The rearrangement links TRBV5-1 to TRBJ1-4; D call uncertain. V shed 4 bases and J shed 7 bases, with 20 bases lying between them. CDR1 SGHRS and CDR2 YFSETQ come from the germline V gene. The CDR3 length is 16 residues.

Only one count was recorded for this clone. The J gene is TRBJ1-2, the V gene TRBV9, with TRBD1 matching over 10 bases. This CDR3 region has 16 residues. The V gene end was trimmed by 4 bases and the J gene end by 1 base; junction bases not matched to a gene: 7. The germline V gene encodes CDR1 SGDLS and CDR2 YYNGEE. CDR3 in DNA: TGTGCCAGCAGCAAGACCGGGACAGGGGTTAACTATGGCTACACCTTC. This sequence encodes CASSKTGTGVNYGYTF.